This T cell receptor beta chain was recovered during a study of cytomegalovirus exposure and HLA in healthy donors. The CDR3 spans 14 residues. V was clipped by 4 bases and J by 2 bases, with 11 bases between them. Germline V gene data show CDR1 as MDHEN and CDR2 as SYDVKM. The primer mix had 60 Vbeta and 13 Jbeta primers. Sequenced by immunoSEQ multiplex PCR; TCRdb stores in-frame clones only, minus some. The sample holds 90,000 or so clones; under 80% are singletons and the top ten take around 9.1%. This clone has just one count. The chain recombines TRBV28 with TRBJ1-2; the D is unclear. The clonotype originates from a man aged 25 to 40 in good health and CMV-seropositive. Material: PBMCs. The CDR3 sequence: CASSSTGRNYGYTF. For the CDR3, the DNA is TGTGCCAGCAGTTCGACCGGCAGGAACTATGGCTACACCTTC.